This note documents a single TCR beta chain sequence. Its antigen is as yet unknown. Using immunoSEQ multiplex PCR, the repertoire was profiled, and TCRdb retains in-frame clones only, with some absent. Found here are about 140,000 clones, 80% to 95% of them singletons; the top ten hold roughly 3.1%. This entry comes from a study of T cell responses to AZD1222 COVID-19 vaccine. Study-level points and caveats: Unmutated variant regions are reportedly the target of nearly half of TCRs that are spike-specific. AZD1222 recipients seropositive at baseline numbered only five or six.

This clonotype originated in an adult in good health. This specimen consisted of peripheral blood, obtained on day 0 of AZD1222 vaccination.

The CDR3 DNA reads TGTGCCAGCAGCCTGACAGGGGACACCGGGGAGCTGTTTTTT. Its translation: CASSLTGDTGELFF. The V call is TRBV5-5, the J call TRBJ2-2, with 8 bases fitting TRBD1. After removal of 4 bases from V and 3 bases from J, the junction contained 2 bases not matched to a gene. This CDR3 has 14 amino acids. Germline CDR1 SGHKS, CDR2 YYEKEE (reference sequence).